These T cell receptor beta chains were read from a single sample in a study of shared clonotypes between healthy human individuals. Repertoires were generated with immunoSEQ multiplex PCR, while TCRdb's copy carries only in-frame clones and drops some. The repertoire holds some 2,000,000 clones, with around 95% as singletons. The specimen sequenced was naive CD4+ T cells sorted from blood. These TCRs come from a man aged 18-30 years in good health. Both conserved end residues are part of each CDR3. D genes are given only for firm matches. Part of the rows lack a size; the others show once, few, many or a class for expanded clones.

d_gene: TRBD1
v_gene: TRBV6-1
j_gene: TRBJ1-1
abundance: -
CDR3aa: CASSAGTGGNTEAFF
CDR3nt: TGTGCCAGCAGTGCAGGGACAGGGGGGAACACTGAAGCTTTCTTT

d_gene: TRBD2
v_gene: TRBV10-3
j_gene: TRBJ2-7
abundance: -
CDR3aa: CAISEGSSGIYEQYF
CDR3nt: TGTGCCATCAGTGAGGGTTCTAGCGGAATTTACGAGCAGTACTTC

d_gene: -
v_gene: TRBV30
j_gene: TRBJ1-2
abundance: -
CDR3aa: CAWSGVYGYTF
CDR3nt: TGTGCCTGGAGCGGGGTTTATGGCTACACCTTC

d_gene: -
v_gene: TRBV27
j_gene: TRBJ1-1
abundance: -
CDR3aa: CASSVTRNTEAFF
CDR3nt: TGTGCCAGCAGTGTAACCAGAAACACTGAAGCTTTCTTT

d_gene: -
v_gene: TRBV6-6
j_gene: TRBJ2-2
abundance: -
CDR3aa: CASSRDTFGELFF
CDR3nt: TGTGCCAGCAGCAGGGACACCTTCGGGGAGCTGTTTTTT

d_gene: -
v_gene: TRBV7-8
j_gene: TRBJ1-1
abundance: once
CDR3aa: CASSPEGAMNTEAFF
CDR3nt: TGTGCCAGCAGCCCGGAAGGAGCTATGAACACTGAAGCTTTCTTT

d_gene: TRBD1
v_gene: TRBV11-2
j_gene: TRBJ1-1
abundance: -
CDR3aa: CASSSFRDRANTEAFF
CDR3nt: TGTGCCAGCAGCTCGTTCCGGGACAGGGCTAACACTGAAGCTTTCTTT

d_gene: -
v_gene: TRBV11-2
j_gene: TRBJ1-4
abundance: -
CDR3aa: CASSPLGRAGEKLFF
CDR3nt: TGTGCCAGCAGCCCCCTGGGGAGGGCCGGGGAAAAACTGTTTTTT

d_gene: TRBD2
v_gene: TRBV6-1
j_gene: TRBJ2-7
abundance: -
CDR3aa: CASSPRGVGYEQYF
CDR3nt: TGTGCCAGCAGCCCTCGGGGGGTAGGGTACGAGCAGTACTTC

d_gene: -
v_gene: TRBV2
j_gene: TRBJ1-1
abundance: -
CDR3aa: CASSESGSRLPREAFF
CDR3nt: TGTGCCAGCAGTGAGTCGGGGAGTCGGTTGCCTCGGGAAGCTTTCTTT

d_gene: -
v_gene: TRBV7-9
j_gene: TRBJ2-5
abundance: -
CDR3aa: CASSLVGPQETQYF
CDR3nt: TGTGCCAGCAGCTTAGTGGGGCCCCAAGAGACCCAGTACTTC

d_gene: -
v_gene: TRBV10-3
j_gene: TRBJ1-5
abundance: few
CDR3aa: CAISGSVNDQPQHF
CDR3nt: TGTGCCATCAGTGGATCTGTTAACGATCAGCCCCAGCATTTT

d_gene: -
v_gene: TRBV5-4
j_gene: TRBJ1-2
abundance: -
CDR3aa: CASSLWGRNYGYTF
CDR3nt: TGTGCCAGCAGCTTGTGGGGGCGTAACTATGGCTACACCTTC

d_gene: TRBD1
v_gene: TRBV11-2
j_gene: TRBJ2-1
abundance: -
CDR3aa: CASSLAETARVQGEQFF
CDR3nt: TGTGCCAGCAGCTTAGCGGAAACGGCCAGGGTACAGGGGGAGCAGTTCTTC

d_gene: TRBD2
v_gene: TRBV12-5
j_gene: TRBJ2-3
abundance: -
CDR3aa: CASGLGLLAAGTDTQYF
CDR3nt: TGTGCTAGTGGTTTGGGGCTGCTAGCGGCCGGGACAGATACGCAGTATTTT

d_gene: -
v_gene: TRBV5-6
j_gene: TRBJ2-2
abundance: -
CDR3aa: CASSLGLITGELFF
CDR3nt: TGTGCCAGCAGCTTGGGGCTGATCACCGGGGAGCTGTTTTTT

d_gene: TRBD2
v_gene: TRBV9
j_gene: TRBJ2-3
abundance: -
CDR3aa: CASSDVSGSTDTQYF
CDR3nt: TGTGCCAGCAGCGATGTTAGCGGGAGCACAGATACGCAGTATTTT

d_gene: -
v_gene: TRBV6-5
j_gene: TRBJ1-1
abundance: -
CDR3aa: CASGRGSGSDTEAFF
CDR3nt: TGTGCCAGCGGGCGAGGCTCAGGGTCGGACACTGAAGCTTTCTTT

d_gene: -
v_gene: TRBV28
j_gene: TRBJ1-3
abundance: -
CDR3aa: CASTGFTGNTIYF
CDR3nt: TGTGCCAGCACAGGGTTCACTGGAAACACCATATATTTT

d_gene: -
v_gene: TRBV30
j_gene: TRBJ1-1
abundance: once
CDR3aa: CAWSVLTNTEAFF
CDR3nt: TGTGCCTGGAGTGTACTAACGAACACTGAAGCTTTCTTT

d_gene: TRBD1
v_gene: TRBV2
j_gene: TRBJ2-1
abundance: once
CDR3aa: CASSDSRGTGSYNEQFF
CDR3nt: TGTGCCAGCAGTGATTCTAGGGGGACAGGTTCCTACAATGAGCAGTTCTTC

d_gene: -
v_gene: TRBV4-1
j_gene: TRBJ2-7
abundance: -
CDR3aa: CASSQTNYKYEQYF
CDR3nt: TGCGCCAGCAGCCAAACGAACTATAAATACGAGCAGTACTTC

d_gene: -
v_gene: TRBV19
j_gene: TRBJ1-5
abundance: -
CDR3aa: CASSIRGGGNQPQHF
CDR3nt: TGTGCCAGTAGTATTAGAGGGGGTGGCAATCAGCCCCAGCATTTT

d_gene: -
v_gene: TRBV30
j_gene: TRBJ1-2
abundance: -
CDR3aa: CAWRVSGKKSRGYTF
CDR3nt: TGTGCCTGGAGGGTTTCCGGGAAAAAGTCGCGGGGCTACACCTTC

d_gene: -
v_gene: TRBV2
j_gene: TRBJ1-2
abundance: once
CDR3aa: CASSESSGAPGTF
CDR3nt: TGTGCCAGCAGTGAAAGTTCTGGAGCCCCGGGGACCTTC

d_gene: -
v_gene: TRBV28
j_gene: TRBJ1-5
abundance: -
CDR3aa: CATSRDSSNQPQHF
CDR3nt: TGTGCCACCTCAAGAGACAGTAGCAATCAGCCCCAGCATTTT

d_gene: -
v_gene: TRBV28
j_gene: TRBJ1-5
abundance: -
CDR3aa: CASSAAGSRDGPQHF
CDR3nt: TGTGCCAGCAGTGCCGCCGGGAGCCGGGACGGGCCCCAGCATTTT

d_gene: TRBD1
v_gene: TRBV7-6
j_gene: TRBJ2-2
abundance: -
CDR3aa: CASSRSVTGAQQKSTGELFF
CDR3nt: TGTGCCAGCAGCCGTTCAGTCACAGGGGCCCAACAGAAGAGCACCGGGGAGCTGTTTTTT

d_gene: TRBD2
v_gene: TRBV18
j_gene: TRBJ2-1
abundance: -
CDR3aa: CASSPQGSSGVNEQFF
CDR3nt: TGTGCCAGCTCACCCCAGGGCAGTAGCGGGGTTAATGAGCAGTTCTTC

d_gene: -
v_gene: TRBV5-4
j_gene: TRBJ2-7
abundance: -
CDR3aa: CASSSGNAYEQYF
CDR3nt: TGTGCCAGCAGCTCAGGCAACGCCTACGAGCAGTACTTC

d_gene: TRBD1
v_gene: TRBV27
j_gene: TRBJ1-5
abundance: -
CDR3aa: CASSKEGANQPQHF
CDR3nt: TGTGCCAGCAGCAAAGAGGGGGCTAATCAGCCCCAGCATTTT

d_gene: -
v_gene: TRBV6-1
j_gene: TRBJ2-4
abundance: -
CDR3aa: CASSERDRQGNIQYF
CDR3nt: TGTGCCAGCAGTGAAAGAGACAGGCAGGGAAACATTCAGTACTTC

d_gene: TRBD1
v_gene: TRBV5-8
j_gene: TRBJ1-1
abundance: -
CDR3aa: CASSRNRGRTEAFF
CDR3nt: TGTGCCAGCAGCCGTAACAGGGGGCGCACTGAAGCTTTCTTT

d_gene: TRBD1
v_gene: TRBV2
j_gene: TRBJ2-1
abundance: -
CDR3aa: CASSGTGKNEQFF
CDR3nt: TGTGCCAGCAGTGGGACAGGGAAGAATGAGCAGTTCTTC